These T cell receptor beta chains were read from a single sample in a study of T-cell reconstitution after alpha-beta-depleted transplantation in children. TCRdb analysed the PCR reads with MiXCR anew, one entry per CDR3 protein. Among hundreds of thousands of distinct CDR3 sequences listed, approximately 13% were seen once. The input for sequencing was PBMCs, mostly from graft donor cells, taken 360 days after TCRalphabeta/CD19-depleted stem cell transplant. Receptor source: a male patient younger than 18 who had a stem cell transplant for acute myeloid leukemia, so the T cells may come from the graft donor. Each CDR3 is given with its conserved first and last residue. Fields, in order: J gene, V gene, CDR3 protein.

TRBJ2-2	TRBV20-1	CSANPAGTTGELFF
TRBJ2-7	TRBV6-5	CASSYTLTSYEQYF
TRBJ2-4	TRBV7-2	CASSLGRAGPRSKYF
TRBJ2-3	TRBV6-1	CASSRLAGVVTDTQYF
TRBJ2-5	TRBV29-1	CSVGQGETQYF
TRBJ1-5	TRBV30	CAWSVGTWNQPQHF
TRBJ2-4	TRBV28	CATTAGAVKNIQYF
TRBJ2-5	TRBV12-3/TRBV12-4	CASTHSPAQTQYF
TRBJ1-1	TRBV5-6	CASSWTGVNTEAFF
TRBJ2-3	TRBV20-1	CSATPGTGTSTDTQYF
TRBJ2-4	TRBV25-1	CASSDILAKNIQYF